The rows below give T cell receptor beta chains drawn from one sample of a study of T cells in Graves' hyperthyroidism and ophthalmopathy. Each CDR3 protein gets one entry after TCRdb re-called the multiplex PCR reads with MiXCR. The sample lists about 480,000 distinct CDR3 sequences, under 25% occurring once. Sequenced: blood. The receptors were sampled from a woman in her 70s with Graves' ophthalmopathy. The CDR3 runs from the conserved cysteine through the conserved F or W. A D gene is named only where the DNA matches it firmly. Clone size appears in some rows only: once, few, many, or a class for an expanded clone.

j_gene,d_gene,v_gene,len,abundance,CDR3nt,CDR3aa
TRBJ2-7,NA,TRBV12-3/TRBV12-4,13,many,TGTGCCAGCAGTTTTCAGGTTTTCTACGAGCAGTACTTC,CASSFQVFYEQYF
TRBJ2-7,TRBD2,TRBV3-1,13,many,TGTGCCAGCAGCCAAGTGAGCGGGAGGGTGCAGTACTTC,CASSQVSGRVQYF
TRBJ2-1,NA,TRBV20-1,13,few,TGCAGTGCTAGAGTCCCGTCCTACAATGAGCAGTTCTTC,CSARVPSYNEQFF
TRBJ2-1,TRBD2,TRBV4-3,16,NA,TGCGCCAGCAGCCAAGATAGTTCAGCGGGAGGAAATGAGCAGTTCTTC,CASSQDSSAGGNEQFF
TRBJ2-5,NA,TRBV6-1,13,NA,TGTGCCAGCAGTGAATACTTTGGGGAGACCCAGTACTTC,CASSEYFGETQYF
TRBJ1-5,NA,TRBV19,15,few,TGTGCCAGTATTACGACGGGACACCCACGACAGCCCCAGCATTTT,CASITTGHPRQPQHF
TRBJ2-7,TRBD2,TRBV4-3,15,NA,TGCGCCAGCAGCTACGGAGCGGGAGGCCCCTACGAGCAGTACTTC,CASSYGAGGPYEQYF
TRBJ1-1,NA,TRBV28,11,NA,TGTGCCAGCAAGGAGGTAACTGAAGCTTTCTTT,CASKEVTEAFF
TRBJ1-1,TRBD1,TRBV6-1,17,many,TGTGCCAGCAGTGAAGCGCGGGGTAGCAGGGGGGTGACTGAAGCTTTCTTT,CASSEARGSRGVTEAFF
TRBJ2-2,NA,TRBV28,16,NA,TGTGCCAGCAGAGTCCGGGGTCCCTTAAACACCGGGGAGCTGTTTTTT,CASRVRGPLNTGELFF
TRBJ2-3,NA,TRBV9,17,NA,TGTGCCAGCAGCGTAGTGCCGGCGGGCACCCACACAGATACGCAGTATTTT,CASSVVPAGTHTDTQYF
TRBJ1-1,NA,TRBV6-6,16,many,TGTGCCAGCAGTTACTCCCCGCGTCTGGAGAACACTGAAGCTTTCTTT,CASSYSPRLENTEAFF
TRBJ1-3,TRBD1,TRBV3-1,14,few,TGTGCCAGCACACAGGGGGCTTTTGGAAACACCATATATTTT,CASTQGAFGNTIYF
TRBJ2-3,NA,TRBV7-9,16,few,TGTGCCAGCAGCCAAACAACAGGGTCTAGCACAGATACGCAGTATTTT,CASSQTTGSSTDTQYF
TRBJ1-3,NA,TRBV9,15,NA,TGTGCCAGCAGCGCCCGGACAGACTCTGGAAACACCATATATTTT,CASSARTDSGNTIYF
TRBJ2-7,NA,TRBV3-1,14,NA,TGTGCCAGCAGCCAAGTTAGCGGCATCGGAGAGCAGTACTTC,CASSQVSGIGEQYF
TRBJ1-1,NA,TRBV7-9,14,NA,TGTGCCAGCAGTTTTTTATCAGGGAACACTGAAGCTTTCTTT,CASSFLSGNTEAFF
TRBJ2-4,TRBD1,TRBV3-1,14,many,TGTGCCAGCAGCCCGGACAGGGGCGAGGACATTCAGTACTTC,CASSPDRGEDIQYF
TRBJ2-7,TRBD1,TRBV12-3/TRBV12-4,15,many,TGTGCCAGCAGTTTAGTACAGGGGAGCTCCTACGAGCAGTACTTC,CASSLVQGSSYEQYF
TRBJ2-1,NA,TRBV13,14,NA,TGTGCCAGCAGCTTACCGACGCAGACGGATGAGCAGTTCTTC,CASSLPTQTDEQFF
TRBJ2-1,TRBD1,TRBV7-9,14,NA,TGTGCCAGCAGCTTAACGCTGACAGGGGGTGAGCAGTTCTTC,CASSLTLTGGEQFF
TRBJ2-3,NA,TRBV10-3,18,many,TGTGCCATCAGTGAGTCTCTGGGGCTAGCGTGGAGCACAGATACGCAGTATTTT,CAISESLGLAWSTDTQYF
TRBJ1-2,TRBD1,TRBV6-1,16,many,TGTGCCAGCAGTTGGCTGACAGGGATTTTTAACTATGGCTACACCTTC,CASSWLTGIFNYGYTF
TRBJ1-1,NA,TRBV18,11,many,TGTGCCAGCTCACCAGGGAATGAAGCTTTCTTT,CASSPGNEAFF
TRBJ2-4,NA,TRBV15,17,many,TGTGCCACCAGCAGAGATTTGATAAGGAGGGGCCGGAACATTCAGTACTTC,CATSRDLIRRGRNIQYF
TRBJ2-3,NA,TRBV12-3/TRBV12-4,15,NA,TGTGCCAGCAGTTTCGCGGTTGTCCGAGGGGATACGCAGTATTTT,CASSFAVVRGDTQYF
TRBJ2-3,NA,TRBV27,13,NA,TGTGCCAGCAGCCGGGCCCCAGAGGATACGCAGTATTTT,CASSRAPEDTQYF
TRBJ2-7,NA,TRBV10-3,13,NA,TGTGCCATCAGTGACAGGGCTCCCTACGAGCAGTACTTC,CAISDRAPYEQYF
TRBJ2-1,NA,TRBV10-3,13,NA,TGTGCCAGCTCCGGCACAGATTACAATGAGCAGTTCTTC,CASSGTDYNEQFF
TRBJ2-5,TRBD2,TRBV12-3/TRBV12-4,16,few,TGTGCCAGCAGTTTAGGGAATAGCGGGAGCCAAGAGACCCAGTACTTC,CASSLGNSGSQETQYF
TRBJ1-5,NA,TRBV19,14,few,TGTGCCAGTAGTATGAGTGGGGGCAATCAGCCCCAGCATTTT,CASSMSGGNQPQHF
TRBJ2-7,NA,TRBV6-1,15,many,TGTGCCAGCAGTGAAGCATTGGGAGTCCGGCACGAGCAGTACTTC,CASSEALGVRHEQYF
TRBJ1-1,TRBD1,TRBV5-1,14,many,TGTGCCAGCAGTCCCGACAGGGTGAACACTGAAGCTTTCTTT,CASSPDRVNTEAFF
TRBJ2-7,NA,TRBV11-2,14,few,TGTGCCAGCAGCTTACTCACCGGGAGAACCGAGCAGTACTTC,CASSLLTGRTEQYF
TRBJ1-1,NA,TRBV10-3,12,NA,TGTGCCATCAGTCGGACGGACACTGAAGCTTTCTTT,CAISRTDTEAFF
TRBJ2-3,TRBD2,TRBV20-1,13,few,TGCAGTGCTAGCGGGAGGGCCGGAGATACGCAGTATTTT,CSASGRAGDTQYF
TRBJ1-5,NA,TRBV12-3/TRBV12-4,13,few,TGTGCCACCAGAGCGGGGTTAGATCAGCCCCAGCATTTT,CATRAGLDQPQHF
TRBJ2-2,NA,TRBV7-3,16,few,TGTGCCAGCAGCTTAGTGGCGGTACCGAACACCGGGGAGCTGTTTTTT,CASSLVAVPNTGELFF
TRBJ2-1,TRBD2,TRBV6-1,15,many,TGTGCCAGCAGTGAACGGCAGCGGGGATGGGATGAGCAGTTCTTC,CASSERQRGWDEQFF
TRBJ1-1,NA,TRBV11-3,11,NA,TGTGCCAGCAGCTACCACCACTCGGCTTTCTTT,CASSYHHSAFF